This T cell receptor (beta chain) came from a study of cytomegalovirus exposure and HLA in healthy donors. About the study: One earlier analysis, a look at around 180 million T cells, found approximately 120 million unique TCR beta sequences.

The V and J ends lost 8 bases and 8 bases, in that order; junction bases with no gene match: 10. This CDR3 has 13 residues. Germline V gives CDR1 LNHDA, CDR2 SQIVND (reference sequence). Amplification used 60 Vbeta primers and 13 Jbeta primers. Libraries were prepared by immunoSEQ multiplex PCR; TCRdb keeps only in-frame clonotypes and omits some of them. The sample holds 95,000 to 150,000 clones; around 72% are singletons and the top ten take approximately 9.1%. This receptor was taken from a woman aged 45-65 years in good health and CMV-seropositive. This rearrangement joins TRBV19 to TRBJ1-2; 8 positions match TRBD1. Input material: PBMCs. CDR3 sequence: CASGFGQGVGYTF. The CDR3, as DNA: TGTGCCAGTGGTTTCGGACAGGGCGTCGGCTACACCTTC.